The T cell receptor beta chain described here comes from a study of metastatic and nonmetastatic thyroid tumors. In the study overall: Repertoire data that came from the blood and tumor or nodule tissue of malignant and benign thyroid patients were compared.

No treatment had been given to any patient before thyroid surgery. The sample holds many counts of this clone. Its antigen is as yet unknown. Study observations and caveats: As reported, TCR beta diversity in blood and tumor was significantly higher in malignant thyroid tumors than in benign nodules.

Original processing methods: What underpinned the distant-metastasis classifier for papillary thyroid cancer was the set of CDR3 differences across clinicopathological groups. MiXCR was used by TCRdb to re-call the PCR reads. The V and J calls shown here were made by TCRdb, not taken from the authors' results. The profile shows roughly 93,000 clones, roughly an eighth of them singletons. Germline CDR1 reads LNHDA; CDR2 reads SQIVND (reference sequence). The length of the CDR3 is 16 residues. Trimming removed 7 bases at V and 1 base at J, with 17 bases between. The source is a female donor with papillary thyroid cancer or a benign thyroid nodule (not recorded which). Some clones in this sample may be carry-over from other donors' samples. The V and J genes are TRBV19 and TRBJ1-5, with D perhaps matching TRBD1 (6 bases). The sample taken for sequencing was blood. The CDR3 DNA is TGTGCCAGTACCATAAACAGGGCGGGGAGCAATCAGCCCCAGCATTTT. Protein product: CASTINRAGSNQPQHF. Combining the CDR3 with reference TRBV19 and TRBJ1-5 gives the whole variable domain DGGITQSPKYLFRKEGQNVTLSCEQNLNHDAMYWYRQDPGQGLRLIYYSQIVNDFQKGDIAEGYSVSREKKESFPLTVTSAQKNPTAFYLCASTINRAGSNQPQHFGDGTRLSIL.